These 21 T cell receptor beta chains were all obtained from the same sample, sequenced in a study of shared clonotypes between healthy human individuals. TCRdb's table, derived via immunoSEQ multiplex PCR, lists solely in-frame clones and lacks some. In the table there are 1.5 million to 2.5 million clones, about 95% of which are singletons. Only CD45RO-negative cells positively selected for CCR7 counted as naive CD8 cells, so terminally differentiated effector memory CD45RA+ cells were excluded. The sample consisted of naive CD8+ T cells sorted from blood. These receptors came from a man aged 18 to 35 in good health.

The DNA of the CDR3 is TGTGCCAGCAGCCTAAGTGTAGGAGGGATTGGAACAGATACGCAGTATTTT. This sequence encodes CASSLSVGGIGTDTQYF. The chain has TRBV7-9 and TRBJ2-3; weak D call: TRBD2 (6 bases). The germline V gene encodes CDR1 SEHNR and CDR2 FQNEAQ (reference sequence). V gave up 5 bases and J gave up 3 bases, with 21 bases separating them. The CDR3 is 17 residues long. The full variable domain, its missing parts supplied by reference TRBV7-9 and TRBJ2-3, is DTGVSQNPRHKITKRGQNVTFRCDPISEHNRLYWYRQTLGQGPEFLTYFQNEAQLEKSRLLSDRFSAERPKGSFSTLEIQRTEQGDSAMYLCASSLSVGGIGTDTQYFGPGTRLTVL.

The J gene is TRBJ2-1, the V gene TRBV18; no clear D gene. There are 14 residues in the CDR3. V gave up 3 bases and J gave up 5 bases, with 11 bases separating them. CDR1 is KGHSH, CDR2 LQKENI, per germline. As DNA, the CDR3 is TGTGCCAGCTCACCGAGTCCGGAGAACAATGAGCAGTTCTTC. It specifies CASSPSPENNEQFF. Full variable domain (remainder filled in from reference TRBV18 and TRBJ2-1): NAGVMQNPRHLVRRRGQEARLRCSPMKGHSHVYWYRQLPEEGLKFMVYLQKENIIDESGMPKERFSAEFPKEGPSILRIQQVVRGDSAAYFCASSPSPENNEQFFGPGTRLTVL.

V and J are TRBV9 and TRBJ2-6, with 9 nucleotides matching TRBD1. CDR3 length equals 17 residues. Germline V gene lookup returns CDR1 SGDLS and CDR2 YYNGEE. V was pared by 3 bases and J by 2 bases, with 6 bases of the junction left unmatched. The CDR3 DNA follows: TGTGCCAGCAGCGCAGGACAGGGGAAGCCTGGGGCCAACGTCCTGACTTTC. Protein: CASSAGQGKPGANVLTF.

The chain links TRBV10-1 to TRBJ2-5, with 7 nucleotides matching TRBD1. This CDR3 spans 15 amino acids. The V gene's germline CDR1 is WNHNN and CDR2 SYGVQD (reference sequence). V shed 6 bases, J shed 4 bases, and the junction held 11 bases outside the gene matches. The CDR3 DNA reads as TGCGCCAGCAGAGAGGGACAGAAGAGGCGAGAGACCCAGTACTTC. This gives the protein CASREGQKRRETQYF.

The genes are TRBV4-1 and TRBJ1-3; 9 positions agree with TRBD1. Germline V gene data show CDR1 as MGHRA and CDR2 as YSYEKL. With 4 bases clipped from V and 4 bases from J, the junction kept 2 bases outside the gene matches. The CDR3 has 14 amino acids. CDR3: CASSPGQGGNTIYF. In DNA, the CDR3 is TGCGCCAGCAGCCCGGGACAGGGCGGAAACACCATATATTTT.

The rearrangement uses TRBV5-1 and TRBJ2-1; TRBD2 matches at 8 bases. With 2 bases clipped from V and 4 bases from J, the junction kept 5 bases outside the gene matches. This CDR3 is built from 15 residues. The germline V gene encodes CDR1 SGHRS and CDR2 YFSETQ. The CDR3: CASSFIGGDYNEQFF. CDR3 nucleotides: TGCGCCAGCAGCTTTATCGGGGGGGATTACAATGAGCAGTTCTTC. The full variable domain, with the rest looked up from reference TRBV5-1 and TRBJ2-1, is KAGVTQTPRYLIKTRGQQVTLSCSPISGHRSVSWYQQTPGQGLQFLFEYFSETQRNKGNFPGRFSGRQFSNSRSEMNVSTLELGDSALYLCASSFIGGDYNEQFFGPGTRLTVL.

Concerning this clone itself: The sample contains more than one DNA sequence encoding this CDR3. The rearrangement uses TRBV5-1 and TRBJ2-7; TRBD2 matches at 7 bases. Losses at the gene ends were 2 bases for V and 3 bases for J; bases not matched to a gene: 2. Germline values: CDR1 SGHRS, CDR2 YFSETQ. The CDR3 is 13 residues long. CDR3 region: CASSFGGVYEQYF. The DNA of the CDR3 is TGCGCCAGCAGCTTTGGGGGGGTCTACGAGCAGTACTTC. Variable domain in full (rest from reference TRBV5-1 and TRBJ2-7): KAGVTQTPRYLIKTRGQQVTLSCSPISGHRSVSWYQQTPGQGLQFLFEYFSETQRNKGNFPGRFSGRQFSNSRSEMNVSTLELGDSALYLCASSFGGVYEQYFGPGTRLTVT.

The chain couples TRBV9 to TRBJ1-6; tentative D call: TRBD1 (5 bases). From germline, CDR1 is SGDLS and CDR2 YYNGEE. Trimming removed 0 bases at V and 9 bases at J, with 13 bases between. The CDR3 contains 15 residues. The CDR3 here is CASSVAGDGVSPLHF. In DNA, the CDR3 is TGTGCCAGCAGCGTAGCGGGGGACGGGGTTTCACCCCTCCACTTT.

The chain employs TRBV19 and TRBJ1-1, with 10 bases that match TRBD1. The CDR3 consists of 15 residues. Germline CDR1 is LNHDA and CDR2 is SQIVND (reference sequence). The V gene end was trimmed by 0 bases and the J gene end by 7 bases; junction bases not matched to a gene: 5. In DNA form, the CDR3 reads TGTGCCAGTAGTATAGACGGGACAGGGGAGGATGAAGCTTTCTTT. Translation: CASSIDGTGEDEAFF.

The rearrangement uses TRBV4-3 and TRBJ2-7, with D perhaps matching TRBD2 (6 bases). The CDR3 sequence is 14 residues long. V lost 0 bases and J 5 bases, leaving 11 bases between the germline ends. Germline lookup yields CDR1 LGHNA and CDR2 YSLEER. CDR3 in amino acids: CASSQDGGLNEQYF. The CDR3 DNA is TGCGCCAGCAGCCAAGATGGGGGGTTAAACGAGCAGTACTTC.

The V call is TRBV4-3, the J call TRBJ2-2; tentative D call: TRBD2 (6 bases). CDR1 LGHNA and CDR2 YSLEER come from the germline V gene. Trimming shortened V by 1 base and J by 7 bases, and 16 bases separated the two germline ends. This CDR3 comprises 16 residues. This CDR3 reads CASSQAFSGSNGELFF. The CDR3, as DNA: TGCGCCAGCAGCCAAGCCTTTTCCGGGAGTAACGGGGAGCTGTTTTTT.

The J gene is TRBJ2-7, the V gene TRBV4-3; D unclear. V was trimmed by 0 bases and J by 5 bases, leaving 14 bases between them. The CDR3 totals 15 residues. The germline CDR1 and CDR2 sequences are LGHNA and YSLEER. This chain's CDR3 is CASSQDWIGPHEQYF. CDR3 sequence (DNA): TGCGCCAGCAGCCAAGATTGGATCGGCCCCCACGAGCAGTACTTC.

The chain uses TRBV4-1 and TRBJ1-4; D ambiguous. Trimming took 4 bases from V and 8 from J, leaving 8 bases between them. The CDR3 loop spans 12 amino acids. Germline values: CDR1 MGHRA, CDR2 YSYEKL. CDR3 DNA sequence: TGCGCCAGCAGCCTACCAACGGAAAAACTGTTTTTT. It is translated as CASSLPTEKLFF.

The chain joins TRBV7-8 to TRBJ2-1; no clear D gene. The CDR3 runs 14 residues. Germline V gene lookup returns CDR1 SGHVS and CDR2 FQNEAQ. V lost 0 bases and J 5 bases, leaving 8 bases between the germline ends. The CDR3 DNA follows: TGTGCCAGCAGCTTAGCGGGAACCCACAATGAGCAGTTCTTC. This sequence encodes CASSLAGTHNEQFF.

This sequence joins TRBV7-2 and TRBJ2-2; the match to TRBD2 covers 9 bases. CDR1 is SGHTA, CDR2 FQGNSA, per germline. This CDR3 is 15 amino acids long. The trim removed 2 bases at V and 6 bases at J, leaving 4 bases unmatched. CDR3 coding DNA: TGTGCCAGCAGCTTACTGCGGGGGGGCGCCGGGGAGCTGTTTTTT. It encodes CASSLLRGGAGELFF.

The J gene is TRBJ1-5, the V gene TRBV10-2, with D tentatively TRBD1 (6 bases). There are 13 residues in the CDR3. Germline V gene data show CDR1 as WSHSY and CDR2 as SAAADI. Trimming pared 8 bases from V and 7 bases from J, leaving 15 bases between. The chain's CDR3 is CASGAGAGQPQHF. The CDR3 DNA is TGCGCCAGCGGGGCGGGGGCTGGGCAGCCCCAGCATTTT.

Remarks on this clone: This same CDR3 is encoded by further DNA sequences in the sample. The J gene is TRBJ2-7, the V gene TRBV30; D is unresolved. Trimming shortened V by 0 bases and J by 5 bases, and 8 bases separated the two germline ends. Germline CDR1 reads GTSNPN; CDR2 reads SVGIG (reference sequence). This CDR3 spans 12 amino acids. The CDR3 loop reads CAWSVGGDEQYF. As DNA, the CDR3 is TGTGCCTGGAGTGTTGGTGGCGACGAGCAGTACTTC.

V gene TRBV10-1 combines with J gene TRBJ1-1; D possibly corresponds to TRBD1 (5 bases). The CDR3 extends over 14 amino acids. Germline V gene data show CDR1 as WNHNN and CDR2 as SYGVQD (reference sequence). The V and J ends lost 6 bases and 4 bases respectively, with 15 bases between them. CDR3 region: CASSEGMGGTEAFF. Written as DNA, the CDR3 is TGCGCCAGCAGCGAGGGGATGGGGGGCACTGAAGCTTTCTTT.

On this clone: Other nucleotide sequences in the sample specify the same CDR3. The chain is built from TRBV9 and TRBJ2-2; perhaps TRBD1 as D (5 bases). The CDR3 runs 14 residues. The ends were cut back, 3 bases at V and 4 bases at J, with 10 bases in the middle. Germline loops: CDR1 SGDLS, CDR2 YYNGEE. The CDR3 sequence: CASSAGDSTGELFF. In DNA, the CDR3 is TGTGCCAGCAGCGCCGGAGACAGCACCGGGGAGCTGTTTTTT.

Comment on this clone: At the DNA level, this CDR3 is encoded by other sequences in the same sample as well. This rearrangement joins TRBV27 to TRBJ1-5, with a possible D match to TRBD1 (6 bases). The CDR3 has 15 amino acids. V was trimmed by 5 bases and J by 0 bases, leaving 11 bases between them. From germline, CDR1 is MNHEY and CDR2 SMNVEV (reference sequence). CDR3: CASSATGYSNQPQHF. CDR3 nucleotide sequence: TGTGCCAGCAGTGCAACAGGGTATAGCAATCAGCCCCAGCATTTT.

A remark on this clone: The same CDR3 can be traced to other DNA sequences in this sample. The V and J genes are TRBV6-1 and TRBJ1-1; no firm D call. The ends were cut back, 7 bases at V and 1 base at J, with 4 bases in the middle. The CDR3 consists of 11 residues. Germline values: CDR1 MNHNS, CDR2 SASEGT. The CDR3 sequence: CASTANTEAFF. The CDR3 DNA reads as TGTGCCAGCACCGCGAACACTGAAGCTTTCTTT.